A single sample is the source of the 26 T cell receptor beta chains below, sequenced in a study of response to subunit inactivated influenza vaccine. TCRdb analysed the RT-PCR reads with MiXCR anew, one entry per CDR3 protein. In the table there are 600,000 to 850,000 distinct CDR3 sequences, about 14% of which are singletons. The source material was PBMCs from blood, sampled roughly 2 weeks before vaccination. These receptors all come from a man aged 45-65 years who received an inactivated influenza vaccine.

There are a few counts of this clonotype. The chain couples TRBV5-1 to TRBJ2-3; D gene unclear. V was trimmed by 0 bases and J by 0 bases, leaving 8 bases between them. This CDR3 has 15 amino acids. Germline CDR1 is SGHRS and CDR2 is YFSETQ. The CDR3 sequence is CASSLAESSTDTQYF. In DNA, the CDR3 is TGCGCCAGCAGCTTGGCGGAATCTAGCACAGATACGCAGTATTTT.

This chain connects TRBV7-2 to TRBJ2-3; D remains ambiguous. V shed 2 bases and J shed 4 bases, with 7 bases lying between them. CDR3 size: 13 residues. CDR1 SGHTA and CDR2 FQGNSA come from the germline V gene. CDR3 in DNA: TGTGCCAGCAGCTTAACTTTGGCAGATACGCAGTATTTT. This encodes CASSLTLADTQYF.

V and J are TRBV20-1 and TRBJ2-7; D is tentatively TRBD1 or TRBD2 (5 bases each). There are 16 residues in the CDR3. The germline V gene has CDR1 DFQATT and CDR2 SNEGSKA (reference sequence). Trimming took off 0 bases at V and 4 bases at J, with 19 bases between the two ends. CDR3 in amino acids: CSARDSIGAGTYEQYF. CDR3 DNA: TGCAGTGCTAGAGATTCGATCGGGGCAGGGACGTACGAGCAGTACTTC.

The J gene is TRBJ2-7, the V gene TRBV7-2; D call uncertain. The CDR3 is made up of 14 amino acids. V gave up 4 bases and J gave up 4 bases, with 14 bases separating them. The V gene's germline CDR1 is SGHTA and CDR2 FQGNSA. This chain's CDR3 is CASSSLTSGYEQYF. Written as DNA, the CDR3 is TGTGCCAGCAGCTCCCTAACGTCCGGGTACGAGCAGTACTTC.

The chain has TRBV10-3 and TRBJ2-1, with TRBD2 as a possible D gene (6 bases). V gave up 4 bases and J gave up 5 bases, with 12 bases separating them. CDR1 ENHRY and CDR2 SYGVKD come from the germline V gene. The CDR3 spans 14 residues. CDR3 DNA sequence: TGTGCCATCAGTGCTAGACTAGATAACAATGAGCAGTTCTTC. As protein: CAISARLDNNEQFF.

This clonotype was observed many times. The chain recombines TRBV5-1 with TRBJ2-3; 11 nucleotides match TRBD2. With V trimmed by 2 bases and J by 3 bases, 8 bases remained unmatched. Germline V CDR1 and CDR2: SGHRS, YFSETQ. The CDR3 has 17 amino acids. The CDR3 DNA reads TGCGCCAGCAGCTTAGCGATAACTAGCGGGAGTACAGATACGCAGTATTTT. It encodes CASSLAITSGSTDTQYF.

The chain carries TRBV7-9 and TRBJ2-2; D possibly corresponds to TRBD2 (6 bases). Trimming pared 4 bases from V and 5 bases from J, leaving 11 bases between. The V gene's germline CDR1 is SEHNR and CDR2 FQNEAQ (reference sequence). The CDR3 is made up of 14 amino acids. The CDR3 DNA follows: TGTGCCAGCAGCTCGGACTACCAAACCGGGGAGCTGTTTTTT. It yields the protein CASSSDYQTGELFF.

V usage is TRBV6-2 or TRBV6-3 and J usage is TRBJ1-5; D unclear. V was shortened by 7 bases and J by 5 bases, with 12 bases between the two germline ends. CDR3 length: 13 residues. The germline V gene has CDR1 MNHEY and CDR2 SVGEGT. Here the CDR3 reads CASTNTGYQPQHF. The CDR3 region has the DNA TGTGCCAGCACTAACACGGGTTATCAGCCCCAGCATTTT.

This chain joins TRBV6-2 or TRBV6-3 and TRBJ2-2; the match to TRBD1 covers 9 bases. The germline CDR1 and CDR2 sequences are MNHEY and SVGEGT. V shed 8 bases and J 3 bases; nucleotides not matched to a gene: 4. The CDR3 contains 14 residues. CDR3 nucleotide sequence: TGTGCCAGCGGGGGGACAGGGTACACCGGGGAGCTGTTTTTT. Protein product: CASGGTGYTGELFF.

The CDR3 loop reads CSAGVLSGNEQFF. In DNA, the CDR3 is TGCAGTGCTGGTGTTTTAAGCGGGAATGAGCAGTTCTTC. The chain joins TRBV20-1 to TRBJ2-1, with D tentatively TRBD2 (6 bases). V was trimmed by 5 bases and J by 7 bases, leaving 15 bases between them. Germline V gene data show CDR1 as DFQATT and CDR2 as SNEGSKA (reference sequence). CDR3 length equals 13 residues.

This clonotype came up many times. The rearrangement joins TRBV7-9 to TRBJ2-7; no reliable D call. Per the germline V gene, CDR1 is SEHNR and CDR2 is FQNEAQ (reference sequence). The V end was cut by 1 base, the J end by 3 bases, with 7 bases between. There are 13 residues in the CDR3. The CDR3 nucleotides are TGTGCCAGCAGCTTAGATCTAAGCTACGAGCAGTACTTC. This translates into CASSLDLSYEQYF.

The rearrangement uses TRBV18 and TRBJ1-5; D is ambiguous. V lost 2 bases and J lost 7, with 9 bases in between. There are 13 residues in the CDR3. Per germline, CDR1 KGHSH and CDR2 LQKENI. This CDR3 reads CASSPDLRQPQHF. CDR3 bases: TGTGCCAGCTCACCAGATCTCCGCCAGCCCCAGCATTTT.

This clonotype has only a few counts. The CDR3 reads CAISDFSGGTTDTQYF. DNA for the CDR3: TGTGCCATCAGTGATTTTAGCGGGGGGACCACAGATACGCAGTATTTT. This chain connects TRBV10-3 to TRBJ2-3; 10 bases are a match to TRBD2. Germline CDR1 reads ENHRY; CDR2 reads SYGVKD. Trimming cost V 3 bases and J 2 bases; bases outside gene matches: 5. The CDR3 is 16 amino acids.

In this sample, this clonotype turned up many times. This CDR3 is CASSLVQGRHDQPQHF. For the CDR3, the DNA is TGTGCCAGCAGTTTGGTTCAAGGTAGGCACGATCAGCCCCAGCATTTT. J is TRBJ1-5 and V is TRBV28, with no clear D. Germline V gives CDR1 MDHEN, CDR2 SYDVKM. V was trimmed by 3 bases and J by 5 bases, leaving 17 bases between them. The CDR3 loop spans 16 amino acids. The whole variable domain, remainder taken from reference TRBV28 and TRBJ1-5, is DVKVTQSSRYLVKRTGEKVFLECVQDMDHENMFWYRQDPGLGLRLIYFSYDVKMKEKGDIPEGYSVSREKKERFSLILESASTNQTSMYLCASSLVQGRHDQPQHFGDGTRLSIL.

V is TRBV9 and J is TRBJ2-1, with D uncertain. Deletions cut 0 bases from V and 0 bases from J, with 7 bases between. From germline, CDR1 is SGDLS and CDR2 YYNGEE. CDR3 length: 15 amino acids. CDR3 nucleotides: TGTGCCAGCAGCGTAGATCTCAGCTCCTACAATGAGCAGTTCTTC. Protein sequence: CASSVDLSSYNEQFF. Drawing the rest from reference TRBV9 and TRBJ2-1, the complete variable domain is DSGVTQTPKHLITATGQRVTLRCSPRSGDLSVYWYQQSLDQGLQFLIQYYNGEERAKGNILERFSAQQFPDLHSELNLSSLELGDSALYFCASSVDLSSYNEQFFGPGTRLTVL.

The V gene is TRBV20-1, the J gene TRBJ2-1; weak D call: TRBD1 (5 bases). The length of the CDR3 is 13 residues. CDR1 is DFQATT, CDR2 SNEGSKA, per germline (reference sequence). Trimming shortened V by 0 bases and J by 8 bases, and 11 bases separated the two germline ends. The CDR3 bases are TGCAGTGCTAGAGACAGGGATCACTATGAGCAGTTCTTC. It translates to CSARDRDHYEQFF.

This clonotype was detected only a few times. The chain uses TRBV20-1 and TRBJ2-1, with unresolved D. Germline CDR1 DFQATT, CDR2 SNEGSKA (reference sequence). CDR3 length equals 14 residues. Trimming took off 6 bases at V and 0 bases at J, with 12 bases between the two ends. CDR3 sequence (DNA): TGCAGTGCCCAGGAGCGTAGCTCCTACAATGAGCAGTTCTTC. It translates to CSAQERSSYNEQFF.

This clonotype was detected many times. Here the CDR3 reads CASSFDGAQPQHF. The CDR3 region has the DNA TGTGCCAGCAGTTTCGACGGGGCTCAGCCCCAGCATTTT. The chain employs TRBV12-3 or TRBV12-4 and TRBJ1-5; the D gene is possibly TRBD1 (5 bases). This CDR3 spans 13 amino acids. With 3 bases removed from V and 6 bases from J, the gap between germline ends came to 9 bases.

The chain joins TRBV7-2 to TRBJ1-1, with D unresolved. Germline V gene sequence: CDR1 SGHTA, CDR2 FQGNSA. This CDR3 comprises 14 residues. V was trimmed by 5 bases and J by 1 base, leaving 11 bases between them. The CDR3 protein is CASSPTTTNTEAFF. The CDR3, as DNA: TGTGCCAGCAGCCCCACCACCACGAACACTGAAGCTTTCTTT.

This chain connects TRBV12-3 or TRBV12-4 to TRBJ2-5; D is perhaps TRBD1 or TRBD2 (6 bases each). V was cut by 11 bases and J by 4 bases, with 20 bases left in between. This CDR3 region has 14 residues. In nucleotides, the CDR3 is TGTGCCCCTAGGCCGGGGGCGCGGCGAGAGACCCAGTACTTC. This encodes CAPRPGARRETQYF.

Ten or more counts support this clonotype. The gene calls are TRBV6-2 or TRBV6-3 and TRBJ2-1, with 12 bases fitting TRBD2. Germline lookup yields CDR1 MNHEY and CDR2 SVGEGT. The V and J ends lost 5 bases and 9 bases, in that order; junction bases with no gene match: 8. This CDR3 region has 15 residues. CDR3 coding DNA: TGTGCCAGCAGTACCGGGACTAGCGGGTTTGGTGAGCAGTTCTTC. It translates to CASSTGTSGFGEQFF.

V gene TRBV12-3 or TRBV12-4 combines with J gene TRBJ1-2, with D possibly TRBD1 on 5 matching bases. The length of the CDR3 is 15 residues. V was clipped by 1 base and J by 3 bases, with 12 bases between them. CDR3 loop: CASSLGQGSHYGYTF. In DNA, the CDR3 is TGTGCCAGCAGTTTAGGGCAGGGTAGCCACTATGGCTACACCTTC.

V gene TRBV12-3 or TRBV12-4 combines with J gene TRBJ1-5; TRBD1 matches at 9 bases. The CDR3 totals 14 residues. Trimming at V came to 6 bases and at J to 7 bases, leaving 7 bases not matched to a gene. The DNA of the CDR3 is TGTGCCAGCAGCAACAGGGGGCGAGAGCAGCCCCAGCATTTT. Its protein is CASSNRGREQPQHF.

This chain joins TRBV3-1 and TRBJ1-1; D not resolved. Germline V gives CDR1 LGHDT, CDR2 YNNKEL (reference sequence). The CDR3 covers 14 residues. Deletions cut 2 bases from V and 1 base from J, with 8 bases between. Here the CDR3 DNA reads TGTGCCAGCAGCCAACCCCAGAAGAACACTGAAGCTTTCTTT. As protein: CASSQPQKNTEAFF.

This clonotype was observed a handful of times. The chain joins TRBV4-3 to TRBJ2-7; 10 nucleotides line up with TRBD2. This CDR3 comprises 16 residues. J was trimmed by 7 bases and V by 0 bases; bases with no gene match: 9. CDR1 and CDR2 from the germline V gene are LGHNA and YSLEER. CDR3 residues: CASSQDSLAGSKEQYF. CDR3 sequence (DNA): TGCGCCAGCAGCCAAGACTCACTAGCGGGATCCAAGGAGCAGTACTTC.

The J gene is TRBJ2-1, the V gene TRBV27; 10 bases are a match to TRBD2. The CDR3 length is 14 residues. Germline lookup yields CDR1 MNHEY and CDR2 SMNVEV (reference sequence). With V trimmed by 5 bases and J by 7 bases, 5 bases remained unmatched. CDR3 DNA sequence: TGTGCCAGCAGTATAGCGGGAGGCTCGAATGAGCAGTTCTTC. It translates to CASSIAGGSNEQFF.